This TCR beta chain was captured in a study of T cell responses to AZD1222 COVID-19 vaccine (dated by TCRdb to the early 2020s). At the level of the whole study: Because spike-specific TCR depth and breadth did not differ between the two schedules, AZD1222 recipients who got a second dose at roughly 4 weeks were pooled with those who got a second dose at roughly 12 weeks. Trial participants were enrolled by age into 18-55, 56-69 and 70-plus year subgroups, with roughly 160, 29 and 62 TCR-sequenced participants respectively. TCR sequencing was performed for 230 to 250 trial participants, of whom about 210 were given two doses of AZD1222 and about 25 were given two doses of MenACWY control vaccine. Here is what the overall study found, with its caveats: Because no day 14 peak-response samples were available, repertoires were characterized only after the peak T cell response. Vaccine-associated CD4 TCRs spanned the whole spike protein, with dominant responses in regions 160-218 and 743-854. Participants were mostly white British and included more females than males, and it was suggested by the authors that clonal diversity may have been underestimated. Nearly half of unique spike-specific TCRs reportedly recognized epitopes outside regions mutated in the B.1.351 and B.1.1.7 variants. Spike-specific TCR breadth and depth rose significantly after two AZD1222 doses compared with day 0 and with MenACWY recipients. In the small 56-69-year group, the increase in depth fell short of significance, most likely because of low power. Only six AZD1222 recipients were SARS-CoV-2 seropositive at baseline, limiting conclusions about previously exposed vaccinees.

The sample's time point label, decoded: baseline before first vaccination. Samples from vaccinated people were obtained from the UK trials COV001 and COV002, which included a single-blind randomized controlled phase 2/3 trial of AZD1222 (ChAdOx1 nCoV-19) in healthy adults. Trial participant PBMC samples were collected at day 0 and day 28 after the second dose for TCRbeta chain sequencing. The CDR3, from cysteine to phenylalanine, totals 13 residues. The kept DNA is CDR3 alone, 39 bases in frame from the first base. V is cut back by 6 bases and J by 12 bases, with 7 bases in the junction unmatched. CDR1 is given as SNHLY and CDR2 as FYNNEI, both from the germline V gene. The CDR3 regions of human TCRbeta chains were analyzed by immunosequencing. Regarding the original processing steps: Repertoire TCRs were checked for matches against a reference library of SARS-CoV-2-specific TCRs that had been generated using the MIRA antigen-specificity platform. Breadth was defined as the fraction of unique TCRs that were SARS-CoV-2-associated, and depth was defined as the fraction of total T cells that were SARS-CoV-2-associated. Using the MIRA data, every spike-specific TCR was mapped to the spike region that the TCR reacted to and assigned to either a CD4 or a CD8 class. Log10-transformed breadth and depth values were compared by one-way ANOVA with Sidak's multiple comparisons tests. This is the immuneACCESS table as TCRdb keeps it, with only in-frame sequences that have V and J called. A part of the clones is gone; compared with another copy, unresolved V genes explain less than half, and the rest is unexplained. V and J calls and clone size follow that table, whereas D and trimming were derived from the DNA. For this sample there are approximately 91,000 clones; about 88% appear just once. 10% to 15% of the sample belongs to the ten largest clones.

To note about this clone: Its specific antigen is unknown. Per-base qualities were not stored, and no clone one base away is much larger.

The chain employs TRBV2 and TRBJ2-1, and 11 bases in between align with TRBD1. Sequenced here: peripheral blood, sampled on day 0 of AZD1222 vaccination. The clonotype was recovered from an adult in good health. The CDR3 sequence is CASRGTGGTVQFF. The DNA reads TGTGCCAGCAGAGGGACAGGGGGTACGGTGCAGTTCTTC.